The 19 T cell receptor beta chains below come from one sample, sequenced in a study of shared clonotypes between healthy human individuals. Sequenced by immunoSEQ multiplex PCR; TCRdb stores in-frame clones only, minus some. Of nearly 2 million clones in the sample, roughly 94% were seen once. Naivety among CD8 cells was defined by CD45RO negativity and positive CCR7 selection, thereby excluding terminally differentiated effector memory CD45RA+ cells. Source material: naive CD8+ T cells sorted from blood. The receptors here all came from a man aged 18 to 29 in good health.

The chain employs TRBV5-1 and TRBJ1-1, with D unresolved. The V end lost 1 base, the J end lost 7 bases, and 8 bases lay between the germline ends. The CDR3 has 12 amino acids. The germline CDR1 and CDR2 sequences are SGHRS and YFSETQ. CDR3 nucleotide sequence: TGCGCCAGCAGCTTGATTGACGGTGAAGCTTTCTTT. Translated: CASSLIDGEAFF.

DNA for the CDR3: TGCGCCAGCAGCCAAGGGCCAGGGCGCGGGTACGAGCAGTACTTC. Translating it yields CASSQGPGRGYEQYF. The chain uses TRBV4-1 and TRBJ2-7; D may be TRBD1 or TRBD2 (5 bases each). V was shortened by 1 base and J by 4 bases, with 14 bases between the two germline ends. This CDR3 comprises 15 residues. Germline V CDR1 and CDR2: MGHRA, YSYEKL.

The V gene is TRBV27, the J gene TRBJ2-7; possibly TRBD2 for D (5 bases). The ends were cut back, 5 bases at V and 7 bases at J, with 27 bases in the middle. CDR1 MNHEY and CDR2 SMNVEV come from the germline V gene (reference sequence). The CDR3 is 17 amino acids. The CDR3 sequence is CASSPPTGLAWSDEQYF. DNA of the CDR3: TGTGCCAGCAGTCCACCAACCGGACTCGCTTGGTCGGATGAGCAGTACTTC.

CDR3 in amino acids: CASSFYGGQGAINEQFF. CDR3 in DNA: TGTGCCAGCAGCTTCTACGGAGGACAGGGGGCGATCAATGAGCAGTTCTTC. The V gene is TRBV7-2, the J gene TRBJ2-1; 11 nucleotides match TRBD1. The CDR3 has 17 residues. The V gene's germline CDR1 is SGHTA and CDR2 FQGNSA. The ends lost 3 bases at V and 6 bases at J; junction bases unmatched: 10.

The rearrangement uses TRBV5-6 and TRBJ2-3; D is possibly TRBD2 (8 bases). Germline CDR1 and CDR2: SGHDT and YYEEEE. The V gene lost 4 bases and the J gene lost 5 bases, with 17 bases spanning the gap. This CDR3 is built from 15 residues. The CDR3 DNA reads TGTGCCAGCAGCCCCGGGAGGGGGCGGGAAGATACGCAGTATTTT. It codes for CASSPGRGREDTQYF.

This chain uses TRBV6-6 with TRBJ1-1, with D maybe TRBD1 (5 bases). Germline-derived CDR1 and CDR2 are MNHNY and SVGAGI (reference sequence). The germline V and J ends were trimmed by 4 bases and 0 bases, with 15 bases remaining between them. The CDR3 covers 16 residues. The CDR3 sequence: CASSSRTSGLNTEAFF. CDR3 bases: TGTGCCAGCAGTTCCCGGACATCAGGGTTGAACACTGAAGCTTTCTTT.

The CDR3 reads CASSAPRAEEQFF. In nucleotides, the CDR3 is TGTGCCAGCAGCGCCCCTCGGGCGGAGGAGCAGTTCTTC. The rearrangement uses TRBV7-9 and TRBJ2-1, with D uncertain. CDR1 is SEHNR and CDR2 is FQNEAQ in the germline V gene (reference sequence). The CDR3 spans 13 residues. Trimming took off 5 bases at V and 10 bases at J, with 15 bases between the two ends.

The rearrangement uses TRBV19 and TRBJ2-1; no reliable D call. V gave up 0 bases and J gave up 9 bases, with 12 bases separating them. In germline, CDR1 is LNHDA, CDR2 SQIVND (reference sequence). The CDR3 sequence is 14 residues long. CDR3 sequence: CASSIDLRGTEQFF. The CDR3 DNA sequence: TGTGCCAGTAGTATAGATTTAAGAGGCACTGAGCAGTTCTTC. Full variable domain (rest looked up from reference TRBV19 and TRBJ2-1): DGGITQSPKYLFRKEGQNVTLSCEQNLNHDAMYWYRQDPGQGLRLIYYSQIVNDFQKGDIAEGYSVSREKKESFPLTVTSAQKNPTAFYLCASSIDLRGTEQFFGPGTRLTVL.

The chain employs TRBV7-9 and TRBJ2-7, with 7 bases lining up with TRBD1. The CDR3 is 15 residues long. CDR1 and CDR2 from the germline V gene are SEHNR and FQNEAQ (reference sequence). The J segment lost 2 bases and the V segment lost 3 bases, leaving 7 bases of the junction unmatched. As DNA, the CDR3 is TGTGCCAGCAGCTTCGCGACAGGGATAACCTACGAGCAGTACTTC. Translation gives CASSFATGITYEQYF.

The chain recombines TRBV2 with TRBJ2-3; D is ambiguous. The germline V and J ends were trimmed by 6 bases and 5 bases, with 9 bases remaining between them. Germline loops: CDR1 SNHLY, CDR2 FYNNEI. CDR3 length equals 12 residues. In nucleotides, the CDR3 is TGTGCCAGCAGCGCGGAAGGAGATACGCAGTATTTT. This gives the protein CASSAEGDTQYF.

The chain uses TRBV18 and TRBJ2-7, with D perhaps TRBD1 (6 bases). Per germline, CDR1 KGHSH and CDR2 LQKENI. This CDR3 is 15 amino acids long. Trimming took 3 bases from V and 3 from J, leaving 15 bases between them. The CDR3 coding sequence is TGTGCCAGCTCACCTAGGACAGAAAACATCTACGAGCAGTACTTC. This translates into CASSPRTENIYEQYF. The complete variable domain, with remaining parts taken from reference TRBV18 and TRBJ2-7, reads NAGVMQNPRHLVRRRGQEARLRCSPMKGHSHVYWYRQLPEEGLKFMVYLQKENIIDESGMPKERFSAEFPKEGPSILRIQQVVRGDSAAYFCASSPRTENIYEQYFGPGTRLTVT.

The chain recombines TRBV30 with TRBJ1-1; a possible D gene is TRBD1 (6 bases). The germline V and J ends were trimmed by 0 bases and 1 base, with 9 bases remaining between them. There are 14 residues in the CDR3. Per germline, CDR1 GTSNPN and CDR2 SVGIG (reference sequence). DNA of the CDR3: TGTGCCTGGAGTGTTACAGGGCCGAACACTGAAGCTTTCTTT. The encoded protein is CAWSVTGPNTEAFF.

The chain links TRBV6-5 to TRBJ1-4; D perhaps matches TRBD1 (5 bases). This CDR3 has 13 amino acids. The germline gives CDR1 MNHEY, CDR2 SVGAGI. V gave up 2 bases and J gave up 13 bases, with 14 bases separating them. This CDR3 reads CASSYTGTALLFF. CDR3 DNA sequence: TGTGCCAGCAGTTACACGGGGACCGCCTTACTGTTTTTT.

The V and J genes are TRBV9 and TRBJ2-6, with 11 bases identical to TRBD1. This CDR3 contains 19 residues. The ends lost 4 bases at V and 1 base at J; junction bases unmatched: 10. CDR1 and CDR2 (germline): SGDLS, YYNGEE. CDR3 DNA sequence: TGTGCCAGCAGCCCCTATGCGGACAGGGGGCGGTCTGGGGCCAACGTCCTGACTTTC. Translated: CASSPYADRGRSGANVLTF.

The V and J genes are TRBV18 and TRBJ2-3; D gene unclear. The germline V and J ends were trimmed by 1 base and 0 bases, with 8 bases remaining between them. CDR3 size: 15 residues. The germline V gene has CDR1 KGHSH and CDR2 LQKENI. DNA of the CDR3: TGTGCCAGCTCACCACTGGCCGAAAGCACAGATACGCAGTATTTT. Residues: CASSPLAESTDTQYF.

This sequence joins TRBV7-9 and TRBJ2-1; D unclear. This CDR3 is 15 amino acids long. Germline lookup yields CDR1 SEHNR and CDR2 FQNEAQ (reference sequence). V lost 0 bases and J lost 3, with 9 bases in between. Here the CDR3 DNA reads TGTGCCAGCAGCTTAGCGGTAAGGGACTACAATGAGCAGTTCTTC. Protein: CASSLAVRDYNEQFF.

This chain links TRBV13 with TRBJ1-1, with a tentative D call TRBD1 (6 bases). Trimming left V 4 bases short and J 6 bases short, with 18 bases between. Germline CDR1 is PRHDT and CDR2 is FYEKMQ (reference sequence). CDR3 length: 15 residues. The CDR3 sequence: CASSSSTGGAAEAFF. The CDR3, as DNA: TGTGCCAGCAGCTCCTCGACTGGGGGGGCCGCTGAAGCTTTCTTT.

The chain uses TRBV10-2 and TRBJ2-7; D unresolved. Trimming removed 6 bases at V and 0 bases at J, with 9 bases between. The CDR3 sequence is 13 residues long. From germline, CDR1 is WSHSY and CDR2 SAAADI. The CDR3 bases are TGCGCCAGCAGCCCCACGAGCTCCTACGAGCAGTACTTC. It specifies CASSPTSSYEQYF.

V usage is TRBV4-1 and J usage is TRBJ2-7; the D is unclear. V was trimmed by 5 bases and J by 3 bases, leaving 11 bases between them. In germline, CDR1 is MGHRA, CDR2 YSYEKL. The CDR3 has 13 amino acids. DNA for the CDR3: TGCGCCAGCAGCTTCACGAGAGACTACGAGCAGTACTTC. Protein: CASSFTRDYEQYF.